This T cell receptor (beta chain) was sequenced for a study of PD-1 blockade in classical Hodgkin lymphoma. At the level of the study: Patients had nivolumab dosed at 3 mg/kg, delivered intravenously every 2 weeks. Study-wide results and limits: The baseline diversity of complete responders showed similarity to that of newly diagnosed patients. With respect to the repertoire differences, their causes, possibly disease activity or prior therapy, remain undefined.

Remarks on this clone: Its specificity is not known.

V lost 7 bases to trimming and J lost 3 bases; unmatched junction nucleotides: 15. Germline V CDR1 and CDR2: SGHTA, FQGNSA. The CDR3 runs to 17 residues. Assay: immunoSEQ multiplex PCR; the TCRdb copy retains only in-frame clones and omits some. The top ten clones hold 27% of a sample with 16,000 or so clones, roughly 80% of them seen once. Following autologous stem cell transplantation, relapse occurred in every patient, and exposure to brentuximab vedotin varied. Responses achieved at best were complete response, partial response or progressive disease. This specimen consisted of peripheral blood mononuclear cells (PBMCs), obtained before the second cycle of nivolumab. The chain carries TRBV7-2 and TRBJ2-1; 7 positions match TRBD1. The TCR comes from a human donor with classical Hodgkin lymphoma. CDR3 protein: CASTLTGLAGGYNEQFF. CDR3 sequence (DNA): TGTGCCAGCACCCTTACAGGGCTAGCAGGGGGCTACAATGAGCAGTTCTTC.